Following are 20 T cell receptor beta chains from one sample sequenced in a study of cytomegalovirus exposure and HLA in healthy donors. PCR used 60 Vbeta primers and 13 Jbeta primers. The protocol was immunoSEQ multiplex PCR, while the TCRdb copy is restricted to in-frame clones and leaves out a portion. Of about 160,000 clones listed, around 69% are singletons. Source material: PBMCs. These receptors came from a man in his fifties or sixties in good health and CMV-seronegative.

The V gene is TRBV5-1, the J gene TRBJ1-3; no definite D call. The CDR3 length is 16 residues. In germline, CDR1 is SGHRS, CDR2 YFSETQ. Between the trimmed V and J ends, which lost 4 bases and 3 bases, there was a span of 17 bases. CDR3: CASSRGDYGGGNTIYF. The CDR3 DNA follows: TGCGCCAGCAGCCGGGGAGACTATGGCGGTGGAAACACCATATATTTT.

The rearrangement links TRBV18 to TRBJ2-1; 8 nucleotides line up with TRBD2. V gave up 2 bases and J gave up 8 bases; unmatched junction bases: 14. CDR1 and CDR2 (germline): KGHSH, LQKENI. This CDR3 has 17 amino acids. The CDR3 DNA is TGTGCCAGCTCACCAATACCCCCCGGGACTAGTACGGATGAGCAGTTCTTC. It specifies CASSPIPPGTSTDEQFF.

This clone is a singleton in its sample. CDR3 nucleotides: TGTGCCAGCAGCGTAAAGCATGGGGCCGGGTACGAGCAGTACTTC. Amino acid sequence: CASSVKHGAGYEQYF. The chain recombines TRBV9 with TRBJ2-7; perhaps TRBD1 as D (5 bases). With 1 base removed from V and 4 bases from J, the gap between germline ends came to 15 bases. From germline, CDR1 is SGDLS and CDR2 YYNGEE. This CDR3 region has 15 residues.

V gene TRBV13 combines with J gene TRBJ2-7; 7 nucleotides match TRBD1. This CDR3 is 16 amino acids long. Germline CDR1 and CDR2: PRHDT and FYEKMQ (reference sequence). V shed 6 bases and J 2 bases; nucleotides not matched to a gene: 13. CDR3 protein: CASRLYRQGPPYEQYF. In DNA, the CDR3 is TGTGCCAGCAGACTCTATCGACAGGGCCCCCCCTACGAGCAGTACTTC.

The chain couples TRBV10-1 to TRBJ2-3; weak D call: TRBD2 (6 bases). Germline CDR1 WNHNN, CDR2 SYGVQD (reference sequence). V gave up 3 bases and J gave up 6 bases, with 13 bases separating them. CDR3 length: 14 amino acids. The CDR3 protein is CASSEMGLLDTQYF. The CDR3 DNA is TGCGCCAGCAGTGAAATGGGACTCTTGGATACGCAGTATTTT.

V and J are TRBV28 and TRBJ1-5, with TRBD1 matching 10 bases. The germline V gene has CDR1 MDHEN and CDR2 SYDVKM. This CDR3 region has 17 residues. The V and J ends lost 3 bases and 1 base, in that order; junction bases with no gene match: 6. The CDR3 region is CASSFRRTGGSNQPQHF. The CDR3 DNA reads TGTGCCAGCAGTTTTAGGAGGACAGGGGGGAGCAATCAGCCCCAGCATTTT. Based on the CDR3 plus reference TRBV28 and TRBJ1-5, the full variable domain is DVKVTQSSRYLVKRTGEKVFLECVQDMDHENMFWYRQDPGLGLRLIYFSYDVKMKEKGDIPEGYSVSREKKERFSLILESASTNQTSMYLCASSFRRTGGSNQPQHFGDGTRLSIL.

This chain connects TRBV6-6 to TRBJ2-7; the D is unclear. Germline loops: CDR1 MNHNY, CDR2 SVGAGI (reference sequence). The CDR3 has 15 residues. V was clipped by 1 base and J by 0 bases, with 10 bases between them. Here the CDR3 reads CASSYYPRPSYEQYF. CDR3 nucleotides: TGTGCCAGCAGTTACTACCCTAGGCCCTCCTACGAGCAGTACTTC.

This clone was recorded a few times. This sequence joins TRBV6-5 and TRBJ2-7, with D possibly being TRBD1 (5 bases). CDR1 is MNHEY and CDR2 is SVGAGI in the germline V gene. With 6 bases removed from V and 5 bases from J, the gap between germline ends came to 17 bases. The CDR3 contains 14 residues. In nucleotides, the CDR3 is TGTGCCAGCAGGCCGGTATTGGACACCCACGAGCAGTACTTC. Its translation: CASRPVLDTHEQYF.

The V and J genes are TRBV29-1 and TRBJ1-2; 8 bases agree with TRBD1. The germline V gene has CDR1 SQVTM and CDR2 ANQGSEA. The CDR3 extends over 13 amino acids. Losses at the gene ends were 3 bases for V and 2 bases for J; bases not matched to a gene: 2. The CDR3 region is CSVEHRGNYGYTF. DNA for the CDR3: TGCAGCGTTGAGCACAGGGGGAACTATGGCTACACCTTC.

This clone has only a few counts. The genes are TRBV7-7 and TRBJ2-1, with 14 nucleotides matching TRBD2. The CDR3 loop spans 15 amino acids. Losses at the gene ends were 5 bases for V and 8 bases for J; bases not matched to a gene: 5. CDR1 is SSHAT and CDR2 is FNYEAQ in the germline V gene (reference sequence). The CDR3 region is CASSQGLAGVDEQFF. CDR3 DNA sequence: TGTGCCAGCAGCCAGGGACTAGCGGGGGTCGATGAGCAGTTCTTC.

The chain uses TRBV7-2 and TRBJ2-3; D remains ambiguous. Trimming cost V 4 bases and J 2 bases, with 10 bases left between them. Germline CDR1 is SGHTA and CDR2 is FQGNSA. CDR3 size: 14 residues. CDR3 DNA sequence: TGTGCCAGCAGCTCTCGACACCCCACAGATACGCAGTATTTT. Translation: CASSSRHPTDTQYF.

CDR3 amino acids: CAISRGQGWGEQYF. The CDR3 DNA reads TGTGCCATCAGCCGGGGACAGGGATGGGGCGAGCAGTACTTC. The rearrangement uses TRBV10-3 and TRBJ2-7; TRBD1 aligns across 9 bases. Germline lookup yields CDR1 ENHRY and CDR2 SYGVKD. The CDR3 spans 14 residues. V lost 6 bases, J lost 6 bases, and 9 bases stayed unmatched.

The CDR3 DNA is TGTGCCAGCAGTCCTCCCGGAGTACAAGAGACCCAGTACTTC. Protein sequence: CASSPPGVQETQYF. The V call is TRBV6-5, the J call TRBJ2-5; D gene unclear. Germline V gene data show CDR1 as MNHEY and CDR2 as SVGAGI. The CDR3 has 14 amino acids. The germline V and J ends were trimmed by 5 bases and 2 bases, with 12 bases remaining between them.

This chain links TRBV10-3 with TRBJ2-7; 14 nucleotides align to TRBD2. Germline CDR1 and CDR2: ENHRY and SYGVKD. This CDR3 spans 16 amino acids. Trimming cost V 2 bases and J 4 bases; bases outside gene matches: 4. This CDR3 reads CAISEAGTSGSYEQYF. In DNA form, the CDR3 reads TGTGCCATCAGTGAGGCCGGGACTAGCGGGAGTTACGAGCAGTACTTC.

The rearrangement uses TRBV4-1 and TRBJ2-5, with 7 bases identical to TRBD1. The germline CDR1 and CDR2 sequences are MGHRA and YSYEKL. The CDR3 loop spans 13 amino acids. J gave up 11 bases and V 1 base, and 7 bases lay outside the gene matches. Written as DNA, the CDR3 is TGCGCCAGCAGCCAAGGAACAGGGGCTGAGCAGTACTTC. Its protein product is CASSQGTGAEQYF.

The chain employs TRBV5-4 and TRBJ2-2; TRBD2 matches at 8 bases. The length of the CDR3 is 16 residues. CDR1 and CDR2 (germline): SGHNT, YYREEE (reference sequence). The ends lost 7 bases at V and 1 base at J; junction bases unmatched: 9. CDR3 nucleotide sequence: TGTGCCAGCCGGAAAGGACTAGCTCTGAACACCGGGGAGCTGTTTTTT. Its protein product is CASRKGLALNTGELFF.

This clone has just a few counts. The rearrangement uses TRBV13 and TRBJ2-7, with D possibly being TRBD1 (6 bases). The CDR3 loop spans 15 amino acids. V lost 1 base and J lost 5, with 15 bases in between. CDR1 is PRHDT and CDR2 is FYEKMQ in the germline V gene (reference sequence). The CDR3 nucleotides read TGTGCCAGCAGCTTAGCACAGGGCTCTGGGGACGAGCAGTACTTC. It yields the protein CASSLAQGSGDEQYF.

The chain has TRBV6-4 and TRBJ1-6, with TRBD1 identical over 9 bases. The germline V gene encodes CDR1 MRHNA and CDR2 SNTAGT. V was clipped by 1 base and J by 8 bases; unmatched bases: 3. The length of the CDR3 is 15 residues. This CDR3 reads CASSDYDRGDSPLHF. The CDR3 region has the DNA TGTGCCAGCAGTGACTACGACAGGGGGGATTCACCCCTCCACTTT.

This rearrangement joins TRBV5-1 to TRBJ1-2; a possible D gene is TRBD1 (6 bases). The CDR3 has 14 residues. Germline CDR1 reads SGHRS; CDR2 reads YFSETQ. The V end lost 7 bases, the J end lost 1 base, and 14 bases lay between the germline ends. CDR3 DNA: TGCGCCAGCTCAACTCAGGGGATTAACTATGGCTACACCTTC. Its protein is CASSTQGINYGYTF.

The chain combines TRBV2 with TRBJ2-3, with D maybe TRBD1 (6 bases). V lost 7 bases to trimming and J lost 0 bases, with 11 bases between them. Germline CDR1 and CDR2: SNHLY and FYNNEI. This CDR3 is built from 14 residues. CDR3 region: CASKDRSSTDTQYF. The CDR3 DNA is TGTGCCAGCAAGGACAGATCTAGCACAGATACGCAGTATTTT.